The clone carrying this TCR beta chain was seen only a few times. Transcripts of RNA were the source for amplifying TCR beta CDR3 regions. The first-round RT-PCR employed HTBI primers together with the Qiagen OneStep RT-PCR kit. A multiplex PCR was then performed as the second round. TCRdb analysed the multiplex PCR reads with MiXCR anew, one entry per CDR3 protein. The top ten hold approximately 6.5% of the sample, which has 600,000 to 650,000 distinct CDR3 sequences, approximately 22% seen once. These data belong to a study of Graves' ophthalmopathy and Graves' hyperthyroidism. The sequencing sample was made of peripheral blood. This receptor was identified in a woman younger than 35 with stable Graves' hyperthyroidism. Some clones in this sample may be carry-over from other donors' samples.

CDR3 in DNA: TGTGCCAGCAGTTTGCCCGGGACTAGGGACTACGAGCAGTACTTC. Residues: CASSLPGTRDYEQYF. This chain joins TRBV28 and TRBJ2-7; TRBD2 agrees at 8 bases. Germline CDR1 reads MDHEN; CDR2 reads SYDVKM. CDR3 size: 15 residues. The J segment lost 3 bases and the V segment lost 3 bases, leaving 7 bases of the junction unmatched.